Below, 9 T cell receptor beta chains from the same sample are listed, as sequenced in a study of response to subunit inactivated influenza vaccine. Via MiXCR, TCRdb re-called the RT-PCR reads, giving one row per CDR3 protein. Of around 540,000 distinct CDR3 sequences listed, roughly 12% are singletons. Sample: PBMCs from blood, taken on the day of vaccination. Receptors were obtained from a man aged 50 to 60 who received an inactivated influenza vaccine.

This clonotype was picked up a small number of times. The rearrangement joins TRBV14 to TRBJ2-2, with TRBD1 as a possible D gene (6 bases). V lost 4 bases and J lost 6, with 12 bases in between. The CDR3 has 14 residues. Germline V gene lookup returns CDR1 SGHDN and CDR2 FVKESK. CDR3 amino acids: CASSLLQGSGELFF. The CDR3 DNA is TGTGCCAGCAGCCTCCTGCAGGGGTCCGGGGAGCTGTTTTTT.

Only a few counts were recorded for this clonotype. The chain's CDR3 is CSPGRYSGANVLTF. CDR3 nucleotides: TGCAGTCCTGGACGGTACTCTGGGGCCAACGTCCTGACTTTC. The genes are TRBV20-1 and TRBJ2-6; D remains ambiguous. Germline CDR1 and CDR2: DFQATT and SNEGSKA (reference sequence). Trimming removed 8 bases from V and 0 bases from J, with 11 bases in between. There are 14 residues in the CDR3.

This clonotype was observed a few times. The gene calls are TRBV10-3 and TRBJ2-7; D is perhaps TRBD1 (7 bases). Germline CDR1 is ENHRY and CDR2 is SYGVKD. The CDR3 is 15 residues long. The V and J ends lost 0 bases and 5 bases respectively, with 14 bases between them. As DNA, the CDR3 is TGTGCCATCAGTGAGTCCCCAGGGGGGCAGGACGAGCAGTACTTC. Protein sequence: CAISESPGGQDEQYF.

V usage is TRBV6-5 and J usage is TRBJ2-7; 8 bases line up with TRBD1. V lost 0 bases to trimming and J lost 1 base; unmatched junction nucleotides: 2. The V gene's germline CDR1 is MNHEY and CDR2 SVGAGI. This CDR3 has 15 residues. The CDR3 DNA sequence: TGTGCCAGCAGTTACTCTCGGGACAGGTCCTACGAGCAGTACTTC. This encodes CASSYSRDRSYEQYF.

J is TRBJ1-1 and V is TRBV15; no clear D. Deletions cut 1 base from V and 6 bases from J, with 12 bases between. This CDR3 region has 14 residues. Germline-derived CDR1 and CDR2 are LNHNV and YYDKDF (reference sequence). CDR3 protein: CATSRGGKIAEAFF. The CDR3, as DNA: TGTGCCACCAGCAGAGGAGGAAAGATTGCTGAAGCTTTCTTT.

This clonotype has more than one count but fewer than ten. This chain joins TRBV7-8 and TRBJ1-5; D unresolved. The germline CDR1 and CDR2 sequences are SGHVS and FQNEAQ. The CDR3 is 14 amino acids. V was shortened by 4 bases and J by 7 bases, with 14 bases between the two germline ends. The CDR3 region has the DNA TGTGCCAGCAGCTCGGTCTTGCGGGCACAGCCCCAGCATTTT. It is translated as CASSSVLRAQPQHF.

The chain is built from TRBV12-3 or TRBV12-4 and TRBJ1-4, with D unresolved. The germline V and J ends were trimmed by 6 bases and 1 base, with 9 bases remaining between them. The CDR3 covers 14 residues. The DNA of the CDR3 is TGTGCCAGCAGGCGATCTGGAACTAATGAAAAACTGTTTTTT. Its translation is CASRRSGTNEKLFF.

This clonotype was detected ten times or more. This chain links TRBV27 with TRBJ2-2; D might be TRBD2 (6 bases). Germline assignment: CDR1 MNHEY and CDR2 SMNVEV (reference sequence). V was trimmed by 4 bases and J by 5 bases, leaving 8 bases between them. The CDR3 is made up of 13 amino acids. The CDR3 region is CASSWGVTGELFF. CDR3 bases: TGTGCCAGCAGTTGGGGGGTTACCGGGGAGCTGTTTTTT.

V and J are TRBV29-1 and TRBJ2-3; D is possibly TRBD1 (6 bases). Trimming left V 5 bases short and J 4 bases short, with 13 bases between. The CDR3 has 13 amino acids. The germline gives CDR1 SQVTM, CDR2 ANQGSEA. CDR3 sequence (DNA): TGCAGCGTTTATAAGGACAGTTCAGATACGCAGTATTTT. This sequence encodes CSVYKDSSDTQYF.